This entry describes one TCR beta chain. The antigen is undetermined. V was trimmed by 5 bases and J by 10 bases, leaving 15 bases between them. This CDR3 is built from 13 residues. CDR1 is SQVTM, CDR2 ANQGSEA, per germline. This record belongs to a study of HIV-infected patients and healthy controls. Notes on the study in general: About 13 weeks of therapy was arguably too brief to observe immune reconstitution in treated samples. During therapy, HIV-associated CDR3s fell significantly in frequency, while CMV-associated CDR3s did not change significantly.

Antiretroviral therapy had run roughly three months, about 14 weeks, before follow-up blood collection. No cell fractionation was done, so the repertoire covers all unsorted peripheral blood T cells. RNA came from approximately 2.6 ml of peripheral blood. cDNA was made from 500 ng RNA using alpha and beta constant primers. Using multiplexing indices, alpha and beta chain libraries were generated apart by chain-specific third strand synthesis. Two random hexamers, added before amplification and joined, formed each molecule's 12-nucleotide barcode. One entry per CDR3 protein results from TCRdb running MiXCR on the 5' RACE reads. The top ten clones hold 25% to 35% of a sample with fewer than 6,500 distinct CDR3 sequences, about 10% of them seen once.

The source is an adult with HIV infection. V usage is TRBV29-1 and J usage is TRBJ1-6, with D perhaps TRBD1 (6 bases). Sequenced material: blood, taken during antiretroviral therapy. CDR3 amino acids: CSVLFARGSPLHF. Written as DNA, the CDR3 is TGCAGCGTTCTTTTCGCCAGGGGCTCACCCCTCCACTTT.